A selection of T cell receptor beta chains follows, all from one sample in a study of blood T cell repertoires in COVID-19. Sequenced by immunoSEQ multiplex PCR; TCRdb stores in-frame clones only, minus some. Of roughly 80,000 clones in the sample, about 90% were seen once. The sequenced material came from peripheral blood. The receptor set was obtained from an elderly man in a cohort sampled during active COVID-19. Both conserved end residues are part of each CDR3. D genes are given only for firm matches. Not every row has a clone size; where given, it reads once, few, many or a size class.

CDR3: CASTPGQRTYEQYF
DNA: TGTGCCAGCACCCCGGGACAGCGGACCTACGAGCAGTACTTC
size: few
J: TRBJ2-7
D: TRBD1
V: TRBV7-2

CDR3: CASSQMSQETQYF
DNA: TGTGCCAGCAGCCAAATGTCTCAAGAGACCCAGTACTTC
size: NA
J: TRBJ2-5
D: NA
V: TRBV14

CDR3: CASSVGPSGFDNEQFF
DNA: TGTGCCAGCAGCGTAGGCCCTAGCGGATTTGACAATGAGCAGTTCTTC
size: NA
J: TRBJ2-1
D: TRBD2
V: TRBV9

CDR3: CASRGAGDTQYF
DNA: TGTGCCAGCCGCGGAGCAGGGGATACGCAGTATTTT
size: NA
J: TRBJ2-3
D: NA
V: TRBV12-3/TRBV12-4

CDR3: CASSHPTSGAYTDTQYF
DNA: TGTGCCAGCAGTCACCCGACTAGCGGGGCCTACACAGATACGCAGTATTTT
size: NA
J: TRBJ2-3
D: TRBD2
V: TRBV25-1

CDR3: CASHTTDQHSGGYLETQYF
DNA: TGTGCCAGCCACACCACCGACCAACATAGCGGGGGGTATTTAGAGACCCAGTACTTC
size: NA
J: TRBJ2-5
D: TRBD2
V: TRBV5-8

CDR3: CASSLVLDRGLVVRTEAFF
DNA: TGTGCCAGCAGCTTGGTTCTGGACAGGGGGCTAGTAGTAAGGACTGAAGCTTTCTTT
size: NA
J: TRBJ1-1
D: TRBD1
V: TRBV5-8

CDR3: CASSLWQGSTDTQYF
DNA: TGTGCCAGCAGTTTATGGCAGGGTTCCACAGATACGCAGTATTTT
size: NA
J: TRBJ2-3
D: NA
V: TRBV27

CDR3: CASSITGTGAYEQYF
DNA: TGTGCCAGTAGTATAACCGGGACAGGGGCCTACGAGCAGTACTTC
size: NA
J: TRBJ2-7
D: TRBD1
V: TRBV19

CDR3: CASSMGTVYEQYF
DNA: TGTGCCAGTAGTATGGGGACAGTATACGAGCAGTACTTC
size: NA
J: TRBJ2-7
D: TRBD1
V: TRBV19

CDR3: CASSPTGGTDTQYF
DNA: TGTGCCAGCTCACCAACGGGGGGCACAGATACGCAGTATTTT
size: NA
J: TRBJ2-3
D: NA
V: TRBV18

CDR3: CASSLDKGDGTKNIQYF
DNA: TGTGCCAGCAGCTTAGACAAGGGGGATGGAACCAAAAACATTCAGTACTTC
size: NA
J: TRBJ2-4
D: NA
V: TRBV7-8

CDR3: CASSPVFSVQAGSPLHF
DNA: TGTGCCAGCTCACCAGTGTTTTCGGTGCAGGCTGGTTCACCCCTCCACTTT
size: few
J: TRBJ1-6
D: NA
V: TRBV18

CDR3: CASSLGGTGRGGYTF
DNA: TGTGCCAGCAGCTTAGGGGGGACAGGGAGAGGTGGCTACACCTTC
size: NA
J: TRBJ1-2
D: TRBD1
V: TRBV7-2

CDR3: CASSPTQSGDTQYF
DNA: TGTGCCAGCAGCCCGACCCAGTCCGGGGATACGCAGTATTTT
size: NA
J: TRBJ2-3
D: NA
V: TRBV7-9

CDR3: CASSSSLGSDQPQHF
DNA: TGTGCCAGCAGTTCAAGCCTCGGGTCGGATCAGCCCCAGCATTTT
size: few
J: TRBJ1-5
D: NA
V: TRBV2

CDR3: CASSLGGTFNNEQFF
DNA: TGTGCCAGTAGCCTGGGAGGGACTTTCAACAATGAGCAGTTCTTC
size: NA
J: TRBJ2-1
D: TRBD2
V: TRBV19

CDR3: CATSDWTGGYGYTF
DNA: TGTGCCACCAGTGACTGGACAGGGGGTTATGGCTACACCTTC
size: NA
J: TRBJ1-2
D: TRBD1
V: TRBV24-1

CDR3: CASSLGQGGDTQYF
DNA: TGCGCCAGCAGCTTGGGGCAGGGAGGAGATACGCAGTATTTT
size: medium-sized
J: TRBJ2-3
D: NA
V: TRBV5-1

CDR3: CASSSLDRGNYGYTF
DNA: TGCGCCAGCAGCTCACTGGACAGGGGAAACTATGGCTACACCTTC
size: NA
J: TRBJ1-2
D: TRBD1
V: TRBV5-1

CDR3: CASSLSHPSGTQYF
DNA: TGTGCCAGCAGCTTATCTCATCCTAGCGGTACGCAGTATTTT
size: NA
J: TRBJ2-3
D: TRBD2
V: TRBV7-2

CDR3: CATLPDRVGGQPQHF
DNA: TGTGCCACCCTGCCGGACAGGGTCGGGGGTCAGCCCCAGCATTTT
size: NA
J: TRBJ1-5
D: TRBD1
V: TRBV2

CDR3: CASSLNFVTFF
DNA: TGTGCCAGCAGTTTAAACTTCGTCACCTTCTTC
size: once
J: TRBJ1-2
D: NA
V: TRBV27

CDR3: CASSLAATGRQPQHF
DNA: TGTGCCAGCAGCTTGGCCGCGACAGGTAGACAGCCCCAGCATTTT
size: NA
J: TRBJ1-5
D: NA
V: TRBV5-6

CDR3: CASSLGGGEADTQYF
DNA: TGCGCCAGCAGCCTGGGAGGGGGCGAAGCAGATACGCAGTATTTT
size: once
J: TRBJ2-3
D: NA
V: TRBV5-1

CDR3: CASSAGTGVTQETQYF
DNA: TGTGCCAGCAGCGCTGGGACAGGGGTGACCCAAGAGACCCAGTACTTC
size: NA
J: TRBJ2-5
D: TRBD1
V: TRBV7-2

CDR3: CASRGQGAGNTEAFF
DNA: TGTGCCAGCAGGGGACAGGGGGCAGGGAACACTGAAGCTTTCTTT
size: NA
J: TRBJ1-1
D: TRBD1
V: TRBV7-9

CDR3: CASRTGRNSPLHF
DNA: TGTGCCAGCAGGACAGGGCGCAATTCACCCCTCCACTTT
size: NA
J: TRBJ1-6
D: TRBD1
V: TRBV2

CDR3: CASSLKGGLGFKNIQYF
DNA: TGTGCCAGCAGTTTAAAGGGGGGGTTAGGGTTCAAAAACATTCAGTACTTC
size: NA
J: TRBJ2-4
D: NA
V: TRBV28

CDR3: CASSSDRMYGYTF
DNA: TGTGCCAGCAGCTCGGACAGGATGTATGGCTACACCTTC
size: few
J: TRBJ1-2
D: TRBD1
V: TRBV5-4

CDR3: CASSREQGSYNEQFF
DNA: TGTGCCAGCAGCCGTGAACAGGGTTCCTACAATGAGCAGTTCTTC
size: NA
J: TRBJ2-1
D: NA
V: TRBV5-4

CDR3: CASSLPGRNGELFF
DNA: TGTGCCAGCAGCTTGCCCGGGAGGAACGGGGAGCTGTTTTTT
size: NA
J: TRBJ2-2
D: TRBD2
V: TRBV5-6

CDR3: CASSQGSGVTNYGYTF
DNA: TGCGCCAGCAGCCAAGGATCAGGGGTTACTAACTATGGCTACACCTTC
size: NA
J: TRBJ1-2
D: NA
V: TRBV4-1

CDR3: CASSYSSAGGFNEQFF
DNA: TGTGCCAGCAGTTACTCGTCGGCGGGGGGGTTCAATGAGCAGTTCTTC
size: NA
J: TRBJ2-1
D: TRBD2
V: TRBV6-2/TRBV6-3

CDR3: CATSEQGAGNTIYF
DNA: TGTGCCACCAGTGAACAGGGGGCTGGAAACACCATATATTTT
size: NA
J: TRBJ1-3
D: TRBD1
V: TRBV24-1

CDR3: CASSDDGDNSPLHF
DNA: TGTGCCAGCAGTGATGACGGAGATAATTCACCCCTCCACTTT
size: few
J: TRBJ1-6
D: NA
V: TRBV2

CDR3: CASSQDTAGGEQFF
DNA: TGTGCCAGCAGCCAAGATACTGCCGGGGGTGAGCAGTTCTTC
size: NA
J: TRBJ2-1
D: NA
V: TRBV4-2

CDR3: CASSVGRGTYNEQFF
DNA: TGTGCCAGCAGCGTAGGGCGGGGGACGTACAATGAGCAGTTCTTC
size: NA
J: TRBJ2-1
D: TRBD2
V: TRBV9

CDR3: CASRGQASGYTF
DNA: TGTGCCAGCAGAGGACAGGCAAGTGGCTACACCTTC
size: few
J: TRBJ1-2
D: TRBD1
V: TRBV7-2

CDR3: CASSPDSLIYEQYF
DNA: TGTGCCAGCAGCCCGGACAGCCTTATCTACGAGCAGTACTTC
size: few
J: TRBJ2-7
D: NA
V: TRBV7-9

CDR3: CASRALAGPTDTQYF
DNA: TGTGCCAGCAGGGCCCTGGCGGGGCCCACAGATACGCAGTATTTT
size: NA
J: TRBJ2-3
D: NA
V: TRBV7-9

CDR3: CASGTSANTEAFF
DNA: TGTGCCAGCGGGACTTCCGCGAACACTGAAGCTTTCTTT
size: NA
J: TRBJ1-1
D: NA
V: TRBV28

CDR3: CASSEDRYNEKLFF
DNA: TGTGCCAGCAGTGAAGACAGGTATAATGAAAAACTGTTTTTT
size: NA
J: TRBJ1-4
D: NA
V: TRBV6-1

CDR3: CASSSAAVSTDTQYF
DNA: TGCGCCAGCAGCTCCGCGGCAGTTAGCACAGATACGCAGTATTTT
size: NA
J: TRBJ2-3
D: NA
V: TRBV5-1

CDR3: CASSLTDMINTEAFF
DNA: TGCGCCAGCAGCTTGACGGACATGATTAACACTGAAGCTTTCTTT
size: NA
J: TRBJ1-1
D: NA
V: TRBV5-1

CDR3: CASSPGGPRNEKLFF
DNA: TGTGCCAGCAGCCCGGGGGGGCCACGGAATGAAAAACTGTTTTTT
size: NA
J: TRBJ1-4
D: NA
V: TRBV7-9

CDR3: CASSGQGGSKGEQFF
DNA: TGTGCCAGCAGCGGACAGGGGGGCTCCAAAGGTGAGCAGTTCTTC
size: NA
J: TRBJ2-1
D: TRBD1
V: TRBV6-4

CDR3: CASSQVSPYLEGYTF
DNA: TGCGCCAGCAGCCAAGTCAGTCCATATCTGGAGGGCTACACCTTC
size: NA
J: TRBJ1-2
D: NA
V: TRBV4-1

CDR3: CASSISFYFDSTTNEKLFF
DNA: TGTGCCAGTAGTATATCCTTTTACTTCGACAGTACAACTAATGAAAAACTGTTTTTT
size: NA
J: TRBJ1-4
D: NA
V: TRBV19

CDR3: CASTVSSGQRNTGELFF
DNA: TGCGCCAGCACCGTCTCCTCGGGACAGCGGAACACCGGGGAGCTGTTTTTT
size: NA
J: TRBJ2-2
D: TRBD1
V: TRBV5-1

CDR3: CASSTGLAGSNTGELFF
DNA: TGTGCCAGTAGTACCGGCCTAGCGGGGTCGAACACCGGGGAGCTGTTTTTT
size: NA
J: TRBJ2-2
D: TRBD2
V: TRBV19